This record looks at one T cell receptor beta chain sequence and its context. The target of this receptor is not known. There are no base qualities to consult, and no much larger clone falls within one base. This entry comes from a study of T cell changes during pregnancy in multiple sclerosis (dated by TCRdb to the late 2010s). Concerning the study at large: Changes in the T cell repertoire over the course of pregnancy were examined in this study in women with multiple sclerosis.

Library method: the immunoSEQ multiplex PCR assay. TCRdb's version of the immuneACCESS table is confined to in-frame rearrangements and falls short of the full clone set. An unresolved V gene accounts for under half of the shortfall where checked; the remainder is of unknown origin. A total of roughly 86,000 clones appear in this sample, roughly 92% of them only once. Around 2.5% of the sample rests with the top ten. The CDR3 holds 16 amino acids from the cysteine to the phenylalanine. CDR3 DNA is the only sequence kept; it has 48 bases, read in frame from the first base. Trimmed from V: 4 bases; trimmed from J: 0 bases; junction bases lacking a gene match: 4. Sequences SGHKS (CDR1) and YYEKEE (CDR2) are obtained from the germline V gene (reference sequence).

This clonotype was obtained from a female donor with multiple sclerosis, enrolled in a pregnancy study. The sample was peripheral blood, taken in the first trimester of pregnancy. The chain was built from TRBV5-5 and TRBJ2-3; TRBD2 matches 11 bases in the middle. The sequence in DNA is TGTGCCAGCAGCACTGGGACTAGCGGTAGCACAGATACGCAGTATTTT. It translates to CASSTGTSGSTDTQYF.